The sequence of this TCR beta chain was determined in a study of blood T cell repertoires in COVID-19. Authors' data handling: Nucleated cell number was recorded as an estimate derived from reference gene primer amplification. Clones were read by immunoSEQ multiplex PCR, and TCRdb kept only the in-frame ones, dropping some. V, J and clone size reflect that table, while D and trimming were determined from the DNA. The table records approximately 99,000 clones, about 86% of them present only once. The CDR3 runs to 15 residues. Germline V gives CDR1 SGHRS, CDR2 YFSETQ. Germline trimming cut 5 bases from V and 6 bases from J; bases unmatched to any gene: 13.

Sequencing was performed on peripheral blood. This rearrangement joins TRBV5-1 to TRBJ1-1, with 7 bases identical to TRBD1. The TCR originated in a woman aged 55 to 70 in a cohort sampled during active or convalescent COVID-19. CDR3 coding DNA: TGCGCCAGCAGAATGAACGACAGGGTAAGCGCTGAAGCTTTCTTT. It codes for CASRMNDRVSAEAFF.